These T cell receptor beta chains were read from a single sample in a study of control samples from healthy donors and cancer patients. This table comes from immunoSEQ multiplex PCR, and its TCRdb copy is limited to in-frame clones, with some not included. The sample holds 90,000 to 100,000 clones; 65% to 85% are singletons and the top ten take roughly 40%. The sample comprised PBMCs. These TCRs come from a man between 70 and 80 years old with lung cancer. CDR3s include the opening cysteine and the closing phenylalanine or tryptophan. The D gene is left open where the match is weak. The size of a clone is reported for some rows only, either as once, few or many, or as a class for expanded clones.

d_call: -; clone_size: -; v_call: TRBV6-2/TRBV6-3; j_call: TRBJ2-5; cdr3_aa: CASSSPPGTQYF; cdr3_nt: TGTGCCAGCAGTTCCCCTCCGGGGACCCAGTACTTC
d_call: -; clone_size: once; v_call: TRBV2; j_call: TRBJ2-3; cdr3_aa: CASSEGGTQYF; cdr3_nt: TGTGCCAGCAGTGAAGGAGGTACGCAGTATTTT
d_call: -; clone_size: -; v_call: TRBV7-9; j_call: TRBJ2-2; cdr3_aa: CASSSLSSLPNTGELFF; cdr3_nt: TGTGCCAGCAGCTCACTATCGTCTCTACCGAACACCGGGGAGCTGTTTTTT
d_call: -; clone_size: -; v_call: TRBV24-1; j_call: TRBJ1-1; cdr3_aa: CATSGIGTGRDEAFF; cdr3_nt: TGTGCCACCAGTGGTATTGGTACAGGAAGAGATGAAGCTTTCTTT
d_call: -; clone_size: -; v_call: TRBV1; j_call: TRBJ2-7; cdr3_aa: CTSSIGKGDYEQYF; cdr3_nt: TGCACCAGCAGTATCGGGAAGGGCGACTACGAGCAGTACTTC
d_call: -; clone_size: -; v_call: TRBV10-1; j_call: TRBJ2-2; cdr3_aa: CASSEGLNTGELFF; cdr3_nt: TGCGCCAGCAGTGAGGGGTTGAACACCGGGGAGCTGTTTTTT
d_call: -; clone_size: -; v_call: TRBV7-8; j_call: TRBJ1-5; cdr3_aa: CASSLGTSAPSQHF; cdr3_nt: TGTGCCAGCAGCTTAGGGACATCCGCCCCCTCCCAGCATTTT
d_call: TRBD1; clone_size: -; v_call: TRBV5-1; j_call: TRBJ1-1; cdr3_aa: CASSVGTGNTEAFF; cdr3_nt: TGCGCCAGCAGCGTCGGGACAGGGAACACTGAAGCTTTCTTT
d_call: -; clone_size: -; v_call: TRBV4-1; j_call: TRBJ2-5; cdr3_aa: CASSQVGHPQETQYF; cdr3_nt: TGCGCCAGCAGCCAAGTGGGCCATCCCCAAGAGACCCAGTACTTC
d_call: -; clone_size: once; v_call: TRBV15; j_call: TRBJ2-7; cdr3_aa: CATSRWGENYEQYF; cdr3_nt: TGTGCCACCAGCAGGTGGGGGGAAAACTACGAGCAGTACTTC
d_call: TRBD1; clone_size: -; v_call: TRBV6-5; j_call: TRBJ1-2; cdr3_aa: CASSPDRAVIYGYTF; cdr3_nt: TGTGCCAGCAGTCCGGACAGGGCGGTAATCTATGGCTACACCTTC
d_call: -; clone_size: -; v_call: TRBV11-1; j_call: TRBJ1-2; cdr3_aa: CASSLNSYGYTF; cdr3_nt: TGTGCCAGCAGCTTAAACAGCTATGGCTACACCTTC
d_call: -; clone_size: -; v_call: TRBV3-1/TRBV3-2; j_call: TRBJ1-5; cdr3_aa: CASSPNRGQSNQPQHF; cdr3_nt: TGTGCCAGCAGCCCTAACCGAGGACAGAGCAATCAGCCCCAGCATTTT
d_call: TRBD1; clone_size: -; v_call: TRBV7-8; j_call: TRBJ2-1; cdr3_aa: CASSLVGTAYNEQFF; cdr3_nt: TGTGCCAGCAGCTTAGTAGGGACAGCCTACAATGAGCAGTTCTTC
d_call: TRBD1; clone_size: -; v_call: TRBV5-3; j_call: TRBJ2-5; cdr3_aa: CARSLRTGPETQYF; cdr3_nt: TGTGCCAGAAGCTTAAGGACAGGGCCAGAGACCCAGTACTTC
d_call: TRBD2; clone_size: once; v_call: TRBV29-1; j_call: TRBJ2-3; cdr3_aa: CSVLAGRSTDTQYF; cdr3_nt: TGCAGCGTCTTAGCGGGCCGTAGCACAGATACGCAGTATTTT
d_call: TRBD2; clone_size: -; v_call: TRBV6-1; j_call: TRBJ2-3; cdr3_aa: CASSGPGLAGPTDTQYF; cdr3_nt: TGTGCCAGCAGTGGCCCGGGACTAGCGGGGCCCACAGATACGCAGTATTTT
d_call: -; clone_size: -; v_call: TRBV6-5; j_call: TRBJ1-5; cdr3_aa: CASSYSTGVNQPQHF; cdr3_nt: TGTGCCAGCAGTTACTCGACTGGCGTGAATCAGCCCCAGCATTTT
d_call: -; clone_size: -; v_call: TRBV4-2; j_call: TRBJ2-1; cdr3_aa: CASSQDLASYNEQFF; cdr3_nt: TGTGCCAGCAGCCAAGATCTAGCCTCCTACAATGAGCAGTTCTTC
d_call: -; clone_size: -; v_call: TRBV4-2; j_call: TRBJ1-5; cdr3_aa: CASSQKYPSGNQPQHF; cdr3_nt: TGTGCCAGCAGCCAAAAGTACCCCTCGGGCAATCAGCCCCAGCATTTT
d_call: TRBD1; clone_size: few; v_call: TRBV7-6; j_call: TRBJ2-7; cdr3_aa: CASSPKVRGGTGSHEQYF; cdr3_nt: TGTGCCAGCAGCCCTAAGGTGAGGGGCGGGACAGGGTCCCACGAGCAGTACTTC
d_call: -; clone_size: -; v_call: TRBV6-4; j_call: TRBJ1-6; cdr3_aa: CASSDAGRNSPLHF; cdr3_nt: TGTGCCAGCAGTGACGCGGGACGGAATTCACCCCTCCACTTT
d_call: -; clone_size: -; v_call: TRBV15; j_call: TRBJ1-1; cdr3_aa: CATSRAGGLGEAFF; cdr3_nt: TGTGCCACCAGCAGAGCGGGGGGACTAGGTGAAGCTTTCTTT
d_call: -; clone_size: -; v_call: TRBV5-6; j_call: TRBJ2-7; cdr3_aa: CASSFRDLSYEQYF; cdr3_nt: TGTGCCAGCAGCTTCCGGGACTTATCCTACGAGCAGTACTTC
d_call: TRBD2; clone_size: -; v_call: TRBV9; j_call: TRBJ2-2; cdr3_aa: CASSVARGGTGELFF; cdr3_nt: TGTGCCAGCAGCGTAGCTCGGGGGGGCACCGGGGAGCTGTTTTTT
d_call: -; clone_size: few; v_call: TRBV28; j_call: TRBJ2-4; cdr3_aa: CASSFTPGGAKNIQYF; cdr3_nt: TGTGCCAGCAGTTTCACCCCTGGGGGTGCCAAAAACATTCAGTACTTC
d_call: -; clone_size: -; v_call: TRBV7-8; j_call: TRBJ1-5; cdr3_aa: CASSLGQSNQPQHF; cdr3_nt: TGTGCCAGCAGCTTGGGACAAAGCAATCAGCCCCAGCATTTT
d_call: TRBD1; clone_size: -; v_call: TRBV6-2/TRBV6-3; j_call: TRBJ2-4; cdr3_aa: CASSYRDSKNIQYF; cdr3_nt: TGTGCCAGCAGTTACCGGGACAGCAAAAACATTCAGTACTTC
d_call: -; clone_size: -; v_call: TRBV7-8; j_call: TRBJ2-7; cdr3_aa: CASSRSYEQYF; cdr3_nt: TGTGCCAGCAGCCGTTCCTACGAGCAGTACTTC
d_call: -; clone_size: -; v_call: TRBV18; j_call: TRBJ2-2; cdr3_aa: CASSSRAGDTGELFF; cdr3_nt: TGTGCCAGCTCATCCCGGGCCGGGGACACCGGGGAGCTGTTTTTT